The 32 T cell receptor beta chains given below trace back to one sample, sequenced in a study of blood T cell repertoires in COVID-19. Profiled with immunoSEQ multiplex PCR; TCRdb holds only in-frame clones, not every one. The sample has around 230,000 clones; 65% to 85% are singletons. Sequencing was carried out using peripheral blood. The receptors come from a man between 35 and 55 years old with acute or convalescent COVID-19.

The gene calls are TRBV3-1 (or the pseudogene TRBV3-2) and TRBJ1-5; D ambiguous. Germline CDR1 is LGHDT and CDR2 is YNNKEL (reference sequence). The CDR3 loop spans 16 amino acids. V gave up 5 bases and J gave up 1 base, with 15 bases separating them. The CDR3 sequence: CASSSEGGGSNQPQHF. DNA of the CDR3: TGTGCCAGCAGCTCAGAGGGAGGTGGGAGCAATCAGCCCCAGCATTTT.

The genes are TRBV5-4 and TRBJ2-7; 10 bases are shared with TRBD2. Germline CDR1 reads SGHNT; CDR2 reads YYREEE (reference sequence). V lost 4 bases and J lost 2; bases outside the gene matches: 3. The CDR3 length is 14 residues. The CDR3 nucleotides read TGTGCCAGCAGCGTAGCGGGAGGTCCCTACGAGCAGTACTTC. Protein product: CASSVAGGPYEQYF.

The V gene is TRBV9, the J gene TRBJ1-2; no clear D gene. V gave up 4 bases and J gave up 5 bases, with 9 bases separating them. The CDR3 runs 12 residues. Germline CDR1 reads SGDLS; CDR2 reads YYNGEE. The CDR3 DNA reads TGTGCCAGCAGCTATCGGACTTATGGCTACACCTTC. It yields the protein CASSYRTYGYTF.

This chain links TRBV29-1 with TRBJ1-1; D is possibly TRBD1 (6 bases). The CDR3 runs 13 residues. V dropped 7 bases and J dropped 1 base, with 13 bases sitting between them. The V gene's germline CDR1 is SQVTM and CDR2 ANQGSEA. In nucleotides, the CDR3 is TGCAGCGCTACAGGGCAGGGGAACACTGAAGCTTTCTTT. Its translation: CSATGQGNTEAFF.

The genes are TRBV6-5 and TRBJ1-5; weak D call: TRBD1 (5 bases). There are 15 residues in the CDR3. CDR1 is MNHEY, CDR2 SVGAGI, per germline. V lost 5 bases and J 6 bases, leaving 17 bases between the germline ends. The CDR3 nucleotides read TGTGCCAGCAGTCAGACGGGGGGTGGGTCTCAGCCCCAGCATTTT. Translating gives CASSQTGGGSQPQHF.

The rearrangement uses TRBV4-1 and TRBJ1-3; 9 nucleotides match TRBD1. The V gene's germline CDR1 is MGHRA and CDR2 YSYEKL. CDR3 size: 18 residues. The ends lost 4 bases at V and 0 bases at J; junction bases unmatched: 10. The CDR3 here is CASSLGASDRGSGNTIYF. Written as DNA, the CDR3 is TGCGCCAGCAGCCTAGGAGCTTCGGACAGGGGCTCTGGAAACACCATATATTTT.

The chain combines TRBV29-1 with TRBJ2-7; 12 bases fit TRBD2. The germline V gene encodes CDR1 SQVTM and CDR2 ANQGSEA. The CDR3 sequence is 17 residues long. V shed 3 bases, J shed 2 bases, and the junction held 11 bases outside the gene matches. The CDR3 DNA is TGCAGCGTTGAGATCTCGGGGCTAGCGGGAGGGACCTACGAGCAGTACTTC. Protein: CSVEISGLAGGTYEQYF.

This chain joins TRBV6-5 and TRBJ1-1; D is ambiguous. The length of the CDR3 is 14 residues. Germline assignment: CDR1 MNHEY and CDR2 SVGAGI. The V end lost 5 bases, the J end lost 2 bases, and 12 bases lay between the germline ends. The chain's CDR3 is CASSPDPGNTEAFF. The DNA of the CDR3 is TGTGCCAGCAGTCCAGACCCGGGAAACACTGAAGCTTTCTTT.

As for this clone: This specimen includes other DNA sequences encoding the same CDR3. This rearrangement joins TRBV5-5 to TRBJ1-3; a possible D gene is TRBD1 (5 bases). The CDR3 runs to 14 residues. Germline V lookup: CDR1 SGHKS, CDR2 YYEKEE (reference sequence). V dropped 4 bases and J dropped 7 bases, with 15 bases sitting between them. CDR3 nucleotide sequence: TGTGCCAGCAGCCTCGGGGGTGGCGGGAACACCATATATTTT. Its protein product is CASSLGGGGNTIYF.

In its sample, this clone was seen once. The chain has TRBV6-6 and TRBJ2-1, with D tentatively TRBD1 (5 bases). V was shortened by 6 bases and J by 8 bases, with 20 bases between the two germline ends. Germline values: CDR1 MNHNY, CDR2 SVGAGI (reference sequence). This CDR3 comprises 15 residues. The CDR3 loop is CASRDSAGNLDEQFF. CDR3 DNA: TGTGCCAGCAGGGATTCGGCAGGGAATTTGGATGAGCAGTTCTTC.

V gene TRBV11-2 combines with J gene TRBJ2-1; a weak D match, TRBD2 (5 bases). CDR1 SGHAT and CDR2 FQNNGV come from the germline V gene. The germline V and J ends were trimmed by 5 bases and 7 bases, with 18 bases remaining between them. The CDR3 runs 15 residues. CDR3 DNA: TGTGCCAGCAGCCTGAACGGACGATCGGGGAATGAGCAGTTCTTC. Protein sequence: CASSLNGRSGNEQFF.

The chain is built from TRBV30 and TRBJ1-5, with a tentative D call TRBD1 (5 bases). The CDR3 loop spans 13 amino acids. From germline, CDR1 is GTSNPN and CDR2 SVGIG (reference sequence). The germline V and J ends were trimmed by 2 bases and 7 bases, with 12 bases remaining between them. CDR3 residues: CAWSQGITQPQHF. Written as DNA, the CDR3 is TGTGCCTGGAGTCAGGGTATTACACAGCCCCAGCATTTT.

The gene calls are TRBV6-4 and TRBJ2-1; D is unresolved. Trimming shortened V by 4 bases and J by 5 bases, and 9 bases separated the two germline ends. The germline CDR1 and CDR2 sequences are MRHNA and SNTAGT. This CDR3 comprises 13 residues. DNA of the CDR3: TGTGCCAGCAGTGTAATGAGGAACAATGAGCAGTTCTTC. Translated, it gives CASSVMRNNEQFF.

CDR3 loop: CAIRGGGEEKLFF. Written as DNA, the CDR3 is TGTGCCATCCGGGGAGGAGGGGAGGAAAAACTGTTTTTT. The gene calls are TRBV10-3 and TRBJ1-4, with D tentatively TRBD1 (5 bases). The CDR3 extends over 13 amino acids. In germline, CDR1 is ENHRY, CDR2 SYGVKD. V was cut by 8 bases and J by 8 bases, with 15 bases left in between.

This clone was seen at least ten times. CDR3 sequence reads: CASSQEDRGGNQPQHF. CDR3 sequence (DNA): TGCGCCAGCAGCCAAGAGGACAGGGGAGGCAATCAGCCCCAGCATTTT. The chain links TRBV4-1 to TRBJ1-5; 9 bases fit TRBD1. Germline CDR1 reads MGHRA; CDR2 reads YSYEKL. The CDR3 extends over 16 amino acids. V trimming: 0 bases; J trimming: 2 bases; junction bases outside the gene matches: 2.

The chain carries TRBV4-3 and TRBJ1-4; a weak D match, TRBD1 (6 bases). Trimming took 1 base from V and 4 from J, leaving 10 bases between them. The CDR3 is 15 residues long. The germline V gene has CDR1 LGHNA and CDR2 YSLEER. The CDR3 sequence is CASSQGDRYNEKLFF. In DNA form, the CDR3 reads TGCGCCAGCAGCCAAGGCGACAGGTATAATGAAAAACTGTTTTTT.

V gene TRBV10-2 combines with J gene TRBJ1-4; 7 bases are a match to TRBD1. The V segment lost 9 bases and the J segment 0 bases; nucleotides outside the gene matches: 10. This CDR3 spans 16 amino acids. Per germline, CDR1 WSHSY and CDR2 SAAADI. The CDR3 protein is CASRRQGAATNEKLFF. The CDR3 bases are TGCGCCAGTAGAAGACAGGGCGCGGCAACTAATGAAAAACTGTTTTTT.

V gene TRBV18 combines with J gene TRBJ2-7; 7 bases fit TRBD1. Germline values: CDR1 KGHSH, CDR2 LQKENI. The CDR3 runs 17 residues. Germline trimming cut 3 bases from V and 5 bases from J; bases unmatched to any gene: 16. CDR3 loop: CASSPSLLQGRLHEQYF. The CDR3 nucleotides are TGTGCCAGCTCACCTTCCCTTTTACAGGGGAGATTACACGAGCAGTACTTC.

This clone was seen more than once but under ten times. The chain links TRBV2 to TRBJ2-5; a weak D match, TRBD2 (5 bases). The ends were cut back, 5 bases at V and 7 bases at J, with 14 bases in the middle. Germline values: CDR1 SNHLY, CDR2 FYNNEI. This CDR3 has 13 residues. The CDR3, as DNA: TGTGCCAGCAGTAGAGGGAACCTCGGGACCCAGTACTTC. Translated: CASSRGNLGTQYF.

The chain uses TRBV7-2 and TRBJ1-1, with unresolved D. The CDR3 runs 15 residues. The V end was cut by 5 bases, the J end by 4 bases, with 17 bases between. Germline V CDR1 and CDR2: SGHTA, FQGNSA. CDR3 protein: CASSAGLQRTTEAFF. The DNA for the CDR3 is TGTGCCAGCAGCGCGGGATTACAAAGAACCACTGAAGCTTTCTTT.

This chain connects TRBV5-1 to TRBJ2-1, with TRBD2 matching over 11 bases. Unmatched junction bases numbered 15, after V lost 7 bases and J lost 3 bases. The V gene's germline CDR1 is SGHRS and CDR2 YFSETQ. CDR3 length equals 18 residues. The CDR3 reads CASGDGTSGARDYNEQFF. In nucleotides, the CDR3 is TGCGCCAGCGGAGATGGGACTAGCGGAGCTAGGGACTACAATGAGCAGTTCTTC.

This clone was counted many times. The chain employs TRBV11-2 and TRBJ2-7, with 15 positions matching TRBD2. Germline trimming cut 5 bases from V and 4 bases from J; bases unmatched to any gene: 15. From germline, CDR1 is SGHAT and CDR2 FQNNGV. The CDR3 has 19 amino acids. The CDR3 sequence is CASSPIWGTSGRIVYEQYF. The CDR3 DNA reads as TGTGCCAGCAGCCCTATTTGGGGGACTAGCGGGAGGATCGTTTACGAGCAGTACTTC.

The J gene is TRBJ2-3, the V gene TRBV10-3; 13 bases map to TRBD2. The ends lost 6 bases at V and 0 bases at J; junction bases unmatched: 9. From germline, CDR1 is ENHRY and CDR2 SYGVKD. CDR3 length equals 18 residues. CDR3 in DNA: TGTGCCATCAGCGAGGGACTAGCGGGAAAATCTAGCACAGATACGCAGTATTTT. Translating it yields CAISEGLAGKSSTDTQYF.

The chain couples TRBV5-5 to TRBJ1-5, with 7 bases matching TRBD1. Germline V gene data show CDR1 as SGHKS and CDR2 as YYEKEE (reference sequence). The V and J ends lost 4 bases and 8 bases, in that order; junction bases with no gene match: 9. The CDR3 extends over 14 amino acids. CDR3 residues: CASSRTGLLEPQHF. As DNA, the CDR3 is TGTGCCAGCAGCAGGACAGGCCTGCTGGAGCCCCAGCATTTT.

The DNA of the CDR3 is TGCGCCAGCAGCTTATCAGGGATGAACACTGAAGCTTTCTTT. It codes for CASSLSGMNTEAFF. The rearrangement joins TRBV5-1 to TRBJ1-1; possibly TRBD1 for D (5 bases). Germline V gene lookup returns CDR1 SGHRS and CDR2 YFSETQ. With 2 bases removed from V and 0 bases from J, the gap between germline ends came to 8 bases. CDR3 length: 14 amino acids.

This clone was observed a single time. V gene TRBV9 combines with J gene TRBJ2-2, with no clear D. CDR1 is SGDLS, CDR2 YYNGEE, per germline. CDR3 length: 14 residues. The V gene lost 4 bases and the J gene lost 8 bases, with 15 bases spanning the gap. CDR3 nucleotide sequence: TGTGCCAGCAGCCCCCGGATCGGAGAGGGGGAGCTGTTTTTT. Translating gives CASSPRIGEGELFF.

The CDR3 sequence: CASSQAEAGAGANVLTF. Here the CDR3 DNA reads TGTGCCAGCAGCCAAGCGGAGGCGGGCGCTGGGGCCAACGTCCTGACTTTC. The chain employs TRBV4-2 and TRBJ2-6; perhaps TRBD2 as D (5 bases). Germline values: CDR1 LGHNA, CDR2 YNFKEQ. The CDR3 extends over 17 amino acids. V was pared by 1 base and J by 2 bases, with 12 bases between.

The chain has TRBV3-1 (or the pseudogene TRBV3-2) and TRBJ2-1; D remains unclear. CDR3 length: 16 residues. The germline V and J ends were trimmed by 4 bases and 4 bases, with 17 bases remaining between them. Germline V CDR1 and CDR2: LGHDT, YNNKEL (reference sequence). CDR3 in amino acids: CASSPNYAVPYNEQFF. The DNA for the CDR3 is TGTGCCAGCAGCCCTAACTATGCAGTCCCTTACAATGAGCAGTTCTTC.

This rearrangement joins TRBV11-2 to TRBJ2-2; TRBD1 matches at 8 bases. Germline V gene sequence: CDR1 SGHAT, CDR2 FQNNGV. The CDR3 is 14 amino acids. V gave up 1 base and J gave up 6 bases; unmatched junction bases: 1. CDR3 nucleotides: TGTGCCAGCAGCTTAGCAGGGGGCGCCGGGGAGCTGTTTTTT. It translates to CASSLAGGAGELFF.

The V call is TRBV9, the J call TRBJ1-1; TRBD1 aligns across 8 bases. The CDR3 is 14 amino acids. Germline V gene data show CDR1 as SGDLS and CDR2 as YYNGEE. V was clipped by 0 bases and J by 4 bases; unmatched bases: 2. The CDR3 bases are TGTGCCAGCAGCGTAGGGACAGGGAGCACTGAAGCTTTCTTT. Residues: CASSVGTGSTEAFF.

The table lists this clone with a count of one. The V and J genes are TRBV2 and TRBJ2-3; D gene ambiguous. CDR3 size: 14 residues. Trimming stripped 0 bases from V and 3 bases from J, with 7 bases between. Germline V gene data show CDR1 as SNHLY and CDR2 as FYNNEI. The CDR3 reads CASSEALRTDTQYF. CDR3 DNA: TGTGCCAGCAGTGAAGCGCTTAGAACAGATACGCAGTATTTT. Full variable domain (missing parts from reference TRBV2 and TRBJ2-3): EPEVTQTPSHQVTQMGQEVILRCVPISNHLYFYWYRQILGQKVEFLVSFYNNEISEKSEIFDDQFSVERPDGSNFTLKIRSTKLEDSAMYFCASSEALRTDTQYFGPGTRLTVL.

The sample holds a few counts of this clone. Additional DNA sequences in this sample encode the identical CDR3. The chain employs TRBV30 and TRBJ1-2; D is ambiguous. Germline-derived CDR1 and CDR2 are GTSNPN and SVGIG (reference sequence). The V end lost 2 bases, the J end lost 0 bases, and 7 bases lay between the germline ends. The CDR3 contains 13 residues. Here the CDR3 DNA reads TGTGCCTGGAGTCGCGGAGCTAACTATGGCTACACCTTC. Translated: CAWSRGANYGYTF. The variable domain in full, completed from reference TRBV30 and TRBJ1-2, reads SQTIHQWPATLVQPVGSPLSLECTVEGTSNPNLYWYRQAAGRGLQLLFYSVGIGQISSEVPQNLSASRPQDRQFILSSKKLLLSDSGFYLCAWSRGANYGYTFGSGTRLTVV.